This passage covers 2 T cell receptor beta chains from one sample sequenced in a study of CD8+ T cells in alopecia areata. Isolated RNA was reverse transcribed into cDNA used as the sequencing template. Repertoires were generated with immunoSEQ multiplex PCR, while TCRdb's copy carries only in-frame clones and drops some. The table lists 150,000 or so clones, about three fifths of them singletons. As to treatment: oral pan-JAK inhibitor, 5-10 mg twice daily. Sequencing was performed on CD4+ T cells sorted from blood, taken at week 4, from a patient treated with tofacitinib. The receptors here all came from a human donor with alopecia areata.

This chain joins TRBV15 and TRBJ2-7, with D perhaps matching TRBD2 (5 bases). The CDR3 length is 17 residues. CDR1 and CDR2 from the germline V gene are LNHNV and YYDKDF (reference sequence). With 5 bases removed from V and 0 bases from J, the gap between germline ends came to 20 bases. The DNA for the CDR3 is TGTGCCACCAGCGGAGTCGGTAGCGAGCGAGTCTCCTACGAGCAGTACTTC. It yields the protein CATSGVGSERVSYEQYF.

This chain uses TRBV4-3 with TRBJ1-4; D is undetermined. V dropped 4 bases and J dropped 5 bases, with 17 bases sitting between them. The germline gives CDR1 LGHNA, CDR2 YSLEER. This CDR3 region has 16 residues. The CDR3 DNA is TGCGCCAGCAGCCCAAAGCTGAGTCAGGAGAATGAAAAACTGTTTTTT. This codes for CASSPKLSQENEKLFF.